The rows below give T cell receptor beta chains drawn from one sample of a study of T cells in Graves' hyperthyroidism and ophthalmopathy. TCRdb called the multiplex PCR reads again in MiXCR, with one record for every CDR3 protein. The sample includes a few hundred thousand distinct CDR3 sequences, around 15% seen only once; the top ten take roughly 14%. Specimen: blood. Source of these receptors: a woman in her thirties or forties with Graves' hyperthyroidism. The CDR3 runs from the conserved cysteine through the conserved F or W. The D gene is left open where the match is weak. Rows may omit the clone size; those that give it use once, few, many or a size class.

clone_size	d_call	v_call	j_call	cdr3_nt	cdr3_aa
.	.	TRBV20-1	TRBJ2-1	TGCAGTGCTAGGGACAGACCCTTCTACAATGAGCAGTTCTTC	CSARDRPFYNEQFF
many	TRBD2	TRBV20-1	TRBJ2-3	TGCAGTGCTAGAGATATTAGCGGGAGTACAGATACGCAGTATTTT	CSARDISGSTDTQYF
.	TRBD2	TRBV28	TRBJ2-6	TGTGCCAGCAGTTTACCAGCGGGAAACTCTGGGGCCAACGTCCTGACTTTC	CASSLPAGNSGANVLTF
.	.	TRBV3-1	TRBJ2-3	TGTGCCAGCAGCCAACCCGGGTCGGGGTATACGCAGTATTTT	CASSQPGSGYTQYF
few	.	TRBV7-9	TRBJ1-5	TGTGCCAGCAGCCCAACCGGGGAGGGTGGCAATCAGCCCCAGCATTTT	CASSPTGEGGNQPQHF
many	.	TRBV3-1	TRBJ1-1	TGTGCCAGCAGCCAAGGGACAGCTGAAGCTTTCTTT	CASSQGTAEAFF
many	TRBD2	TRBV20-1	TRBJ2-3	TGCAGTGCTGGACTAGCGGGAGGAAATACGCAGTATTTT	CSAGLAGGNTQYF
few	.	TRBV24-1	TRBJ2-6	TGTGCCACCAGTGACCTCCAGAGTTCAGGACCGTCGAGCTCTGGGGCCAACGTCCTGACTTTC	CATSDLQSSGPSSSGANVLTF
few	TRBD1	TRBV6-2/TRBV6-3	TRBJ1-2	TGTGCCAGCAAGACGGGACAGCTCTATGGCTACACCTTC	CASKTGQLYGYTF
many	TRBD2	TRBV28	TRBJ2-7	TGTGCCAGCAGTTTATATCCTGTTAGAGCGGGGTCAAGCTCCTACGAGCAGTACTTC	CASSLYPVRAGSSSYEQYF
many	.	TRBV2	TRBJ1-1	TGTGCCAGCAGCGATCAGGGCCGTTTGAACACTGAAGCTTTCTTT	CASSDQGRLNTEAFF
few	.	TRBV28	TRBJ1-5	TGTGCCAGCAGTGAGACAGGCACCAATCAGCCCCAGCATTTT	CASSETGTNQPQHF
.	.	TRBV6-1	TRBJ2-7	TGTGCCAGCAGTGAAGCGTGTACTGTAAGCTCCTACGAGCAGTACTTC	CASSEACTVSSYEQYF
few	.	TRBV28	TRBJ2-6	TGTGCCAGCACCCACTCTGGGGCCAACGTCCTGACTTTC	CASTHSGANVLTF
few	.	TRBV5-1	TRBJ2-6	TGCGCCAGCACAGGGGTCGGGGCTGGGGCCAACGTCCTGACTTTC	CASTGVGAGANVLTF
.	.	TRBV27	TRBJ2-3	TGTGCCAGCATAGCGGCAGATACGCAGTATTTT	CASIAADTQYF
many	.	TRBV28	TRBJ1-4	TGTGCCAGCAGTACACAGGGAACTAATGAAAAACTGTTTTTT	CASSTQGTNEKLFF
.	.	TRBV12-3/TRBV12-4	TRBJ2-7	TGTGCCAGCACAGGGGCTAGCACTTTCCACGAGCAGTACTTC	CASTGASTFHEQYF
few	.	TRBV12-3/TRBV12-4	TRBJ2-1	TGTGCCAGCAGTGTCCCGGGACCCGAGAGCAATGAGCAGTTCTTC	CASSVPGPESNEQFF
many	TRBD1	TRBV18	TRBJ1-1	TGTGCCAGCTCACAGGGGGCACTGGGGGGAGCTTTCTTT	CASSQGALGGAFF
.	TRBD1	TRBV29-1	TRBJ1-4	TGCAGCGTTGAGGCAGGGGGAACTAATGAAAAACTGTTTTTT	CSVEAGGTNEKLFF
many	.	TRBV3-1	TRBJ2-2	TGTGCCAGCAGCCAAACTCAGATCAATGTGGGGGAGCTGTTTTTT	CASSQTQINVGELFF
many	TRBD2	TRBV27	TRBJ2-7	TGTGCCAGCAGTTTGACTAGCGGGAGCCCCTACGAGCAGTACTTC	CASSLTSGSPYEQYF
many	.	TRBV28	TRBJ1-3	TGTGCCAGCAGCTCCACAGTCTCTGGAAACACCATATATTTT	CASSSTVSGNTIYF
many	.	TRBV18	TRBJ1-4	TGTGCCAGTAAACCCGGGACCCAAAATGAAAAACTGTTTTTT	CASKPGTQNEKLFF
many	.	TRBV19	TRBJ2-7	TGTGCCAGTAGCGGATTCCCGGGACGCCTCGACGAGCAGTACTTC	CASSGFPGRLDEQYF
few	.	TRBV19	TRBJ1-1	TGTGCCAGTAGTATCCCTCCTATGAACACTGAAGCTTTCTTT	CASSIPPMNTEAFF
many	TRBD1	TRBV3-1	TRBJ2-3	TGTGCCAGCAGCCCCCTCGGGACAGGGGGACCCGCTAGCACAGATACGCAGTATTTT	CASSPLGTGGPASTDTQYF
.	TRBD1	TRBV6-2/TRBV6-3	TRBJ1-1	TGTGCCAGCAGCCCAGGGGGCGTGAATGTGAACACTGAAGCTTTCTTT	CASSPGGVNVNTEAFF
.	.	TRBV14	TRBJ1-1	TGTGCCAGCAGCCAAGGAATCTGGACAGCAAACACTGAAGCTTTCTTT	CASSQGIWTANTEAFF
few	.	TRBV6-1	TRBJ2-3	TGTGCCAGCAGTGAAGTGGTGGGCCTGGGAGATACGCAGTATTTT	CASSEVVGLGDTQYF
many	.	TRBV7-9	TRBJ2-7	TGTGCCAGCAGACAGGTGGGGGCTTACGAGCAGTACTTC	CASRQVGAYEQYF
many	TRBD1	TRBV12-3/TRBV12-4	TRBJ2-1	TGTGCCAGCAGTCACGGGACAGCGGACAATGAGCAGTTCTTC	CASSHGTADNEQFF
few	.	TRBV4-1	TRBJ2-5	TGCGCCAGCAGCCAAGATTTGAGGACAAGTAAAGAGACCCAGTACTTC	CASSQDLRTSKETQYF
many	.	TRBV20-1	TRBJ2-1	TGCAGTGCTAGGATCCGCGGTTCCTACAATGAGCAGTTCTTC	CSARIRGSYNEQFF
.	TRBD2	TRBV20-1	TRBJ2-5	TGCAGTGCCCAACCCCTAGCGGGAGCGGGCGAGACCCAGTACTTC	CSAQPLAGAGETQYF
once	TRBD1	TRBV7-9	TRBJ1-2	TGTGCCAGCAGCTTAGAAGGGGGCAATGGCTACACCTTC	CASSLEGGNGYTF
many	TRBD1	TRBV2	TRBJ1-5	TGTGCCAGCAGTCACCCCGGTTTGGGACAGTCATATCAGCCCCAGCATTTT	CASSHPGLGQSYQPQHF
.	.	TRBV5-1	TRBJ1-2	TGCGCCAGCAGCTTGGACATAGGGGGTAGCTACACCTTC	CASSLDIGGSYTF
few	.	TRBV18	TRBJ2-3	TGTGCCAGCTCACCATCGGTCCCAGATACGCAGTATTTT	CASSPSVPDTQYF
.	TRBD1	TRBV9	TRBJ2-7	TGTGCCAGCAGCACTGGACAGGGGCTTTCCTACGAGCAGTACTTC	CASSTGQGLSYEQYF
.	.	TRBV20-1	TRBJ1-2	TGCAGTGGGAAACAGGGAAATGGCTACACCTTC	CSGKQGNGYTF
.	TRBD1	TRBV5-4	TRBJ1-2	TGTGCCAGCAGCCCCGACAGGGGTGTCTATGGCTGCACCTTC	CASSPDRGVYGCTF
.	.	TRBV28	TRBJ1-6	TGTGCCAGCAGTTTACCGGGACAAGATAATTCACCCCTCCACTTT	CASSLPGQDNSPLHF
few	TRBD1	TRBV7-8	TRBJ2-1	TGTGCCAGCAGCATACAGGGGCCAAAACCCTACAATGAGCAGTTCTTC	CASSIQGPKPYNEQFF